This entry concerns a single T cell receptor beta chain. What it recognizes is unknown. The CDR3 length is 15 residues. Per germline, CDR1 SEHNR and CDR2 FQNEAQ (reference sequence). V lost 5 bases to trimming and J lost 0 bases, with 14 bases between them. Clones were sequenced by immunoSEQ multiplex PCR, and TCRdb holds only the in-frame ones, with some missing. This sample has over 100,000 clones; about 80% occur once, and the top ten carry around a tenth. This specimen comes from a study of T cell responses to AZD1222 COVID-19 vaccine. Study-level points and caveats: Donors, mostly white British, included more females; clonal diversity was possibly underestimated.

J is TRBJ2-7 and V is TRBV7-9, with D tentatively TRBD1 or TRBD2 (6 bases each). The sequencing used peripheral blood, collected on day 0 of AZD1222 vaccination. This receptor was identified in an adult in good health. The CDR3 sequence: CASSPIGGSSYEQYF. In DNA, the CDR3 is TGTGCCAGCAGCCCCATCGGGGGCAGCTCCTACGAGCAGTACTTC.